This T cell receptor beta chain is from a study of post-analysis software for immune sequencing data. The wider study: As for disease course, relapsing-remitting, secondary progressive and progressive-relapsing multiple sclerosis were all included.

TCR beta libraries were prepared from cDNA with unique molecular identifiers. cDNA molecules numbering around 450,000 came from roughly 1 to 10 million T cells. TCRdb reprocessed the PCR reads with MiXCR, giving one entry per CDR3 protein. The sample gives roughly 400,000 distinct CDR3 sequences, approximately 38% of which show up once; about 7.6% is in the top ten. The CDR3 extends over 14 amino acids. Trimming pared 6 bases from V and 8 bases from J, leaving 19 bases between. Germline loops: CDR1 ENHRY, CDR2 SYGVKD. Study-level findings and limits: Versus controls, multiple sclerosis patients showed significantly lower diversity (normalized Chao1). Elevated frequency relative to controls characterized several TRBV segments in patients, TRBV5-6, TRBV5-1 and TRBV20-1 among them. Batch-matched samples strongly co-clustered by F measure.

In its sample, this clonotype was seen a few times. Its antigen is not known. The clonotype originates from a girl aged 2 to 9 with multiple sclerosis. The chain couples TRBV10-3 to TRBJ1-2; a possible D gene is TRBD1 (6 bases). Sequenced material: blood. CDR3 protein: CAIREGGARSGYTF. The CDR3 bases are TGTGCCATCAGAGAAGGGGGGGCGCGGTCGGGCTACACCTTC.